This is a list of T cell receptor beta chains from one sample in a study of cytomegalovirus exposure and HLA in healthy donors. TCRdb keeps only in-frame clones here, not all; method: immunoSEQ multiplex PCR. The profile shows some 99,000 clones, about nine tenths of them singletons. The material sequenced was PBMCs. Receptor source: a woman aged 18-29 years in good health and CMV-seronegative. CDR3s include the opening cysteine and the closing phenylalanine or tryptophan. The D gene is left open where the match is weak. Not every row has a clone size; where given, it reads once, few, many or a size class.

TRBJ2-7	TRBV6-5	NA	many	TGTGCCAGCAGTTACTCGGAGACGACAGCTAACGAGCAGTACTTC	CASSYSETTANEQYF
TRBJ1-1	TRBV2	NA	NA	TGTGCGGTACAGGGTCGGCCTGAAGCTTTCTTT	CAVQGRPEAFF
TRBJ2-1	TRBV5-1	NA	few	TGCGCCAGCAGCTCCCGGACAGAATTAGCTGGTGCTGAGCAGTTCTTC	CASSSRTELAGAEQFF
TRBJ2-7	TRBV9	TRBD2	NA	TGTGCCAGCAGCGCCAGCCCGACTAGCGGCTACGAGCAGTACTTC	CASSASPTSGYEQYF
TRBJ2-5	TRBV2	TRBD2	NA	TGTGCCAGCAGTGAAGGCACTAGCGGGGTTGAAGAGACCCAGTACTTC	CASSEGTSGVEETQYF
TRBJ1-2	TRBV28	NA	NA	TGTGCCAGCAGTTCACAGGGCCCCTATGGCTACACCTTC	CASSSQGPYGYTF
TRBJ2-7	TRBV10-3	NA	NA	TGTGCCATTAGGGGCTTCGGCGAGGAGCAGTACTTC	CAIRGFGEEQYF
TRBJ2-7	TRBV6-1	TRBD2	NA	TGTGCCAGCAGTGAAATCGGACTAGCGGGACTCTACGAGCAGTACTTC	CASSEIGLAGLYEQYF
TRBJ2-1	TRBV10-1	TRBD2	NA	TGCGCCAGCACCGATGGGAGACCGGGACTAGCGGGAGCCGAGGGACGGAATGAGCAGTTCTTC	CASTDGRPGLAGAEGRNEQFF
TRBJ1-6	TRBV30	TRBD1	NA	TGTGCCTGGAGTATTGGGACAGGGAATTCACCCCTCCACTTT	CAWSIGTGNSPLHF
TRBJ1-1	TRBV6-1	NA	few	TGTGCCAGCAATCCGTTGCTAGGGGTCGGGACTGAAGCTTTCTTT	CASNPLLGVGTEAFF
TRBJ1-1	TRBV7-3	TRBD1	NA	TGTGCCAGCAGCTTAGACAGGGGGAGACCTGAAGCTTTCTTT	CASSLDRGRPEAFF
TRBJ1-6	TRBV18	NA	NA	TGTGCCAGCTCACCCTCGACGAGGGCTTCACCCCTCCACTTT	CASSPSTRASPLHF
TRBJ1-4	TRBV4-3	NA	NA	TGCGCCAGCAGCCAAGGAAACACAGGAGGAGGGGAAAAACTGTTTTTT	CASSQGNTGGGEKLFF
TRBJ1-2	TRBV19	TRBD1	few	TGTGCCAGTAGTTGGGGGGACAGGGCTGGCTACACCTTC	CASSWGDRAGYTF
TRBJ2-7	TRBV5-1	NA	once	TGCGCCAGCAGCCCGGGCGGGCTGTCCTACGAGCAGTACTTC	CASSPGGLSYEQYF
TRBJ2-3	TRBV5-1	TRBD2	NA	TGCGCCAGCAGCCCCGGGTCCGTAGCGGGGGGGCTGGGAGATACGCAGTATTTT	CASSPGSVAGGLGDTQYF
TRBJ2-1	TRBV6-5	TRBD1	NA	TGTGCCAGCAGTTACTCGGGACAGAAGCCCTACAATGAGCAGTTCTTC	CASSYSGQKPYNEQFF
TRBJ1-6	TRBV19	TRBD1	NA	TGTGCCAGTAACAGGGGTTATGGGTCACCCCTCCACTTT	CASNRGYGSPLHF
TRBJ2-6	TRBV5-1	NA	NA	TGCGCCAGCAGCTTGGCCCCAGGTCTCTCTGGGGCCAACGTCCTGACTTTC	CASSLAPGLSGANVLTF
TRBJ2-3	TRBV15	TRBD1	once	TGTGCCACCAGCAGAGTTGGACAGGGGGAGTATACGCAGTATTTT	CATSRVGQGEYTQYF
TRBJ2-7	TRBV6-5	NA	NA	TGTGCCAGCAGTTCCTACTGGGGGGACGGGTCCTACGAGCAGTACTTC	CASSSYWGDGSYEQYF
TRBJ2-1	TRBV5-6	TRBD1	NA	TGTGCCAGCAGCTATCCATCGGGACAGGCCAATGAGCAGTTCTTC	CASSYPSGQANEQFF
TRBJ2-1	TRBV19	NA	NA	TGTGCCAGTAGCGAAATGACAGGGAGGATTTCAGACGAGCAGTTCTTC	CASSEMTGRISDEQFF
TRBJ2-5	TRBV30	NA	NA	TGTGCCTGGAGTATCGAGCCGGAGACCCAGTACTTC	CAWSIEPETQYF
TRBJ1-5	TRBV19	TRBD1	NA	TGTGCCACCAGTATGGGCCAGGGGGTGGATCAGCCCCAGCATTTT	CATSMGQGVDQPQHF
TRBJ2-1	TRBV9	NA	NA	TGTGCCAGCAGCGTAGTCGTTTCAAGCGAGCAGTTCTTC	CASSVVVSSEQFF
TRBJ2-7	TRBV2	NA	NA	TGTGCCACCAGGGGCGAAACCTACGAGCAGTACTTC	CATRGETYEQYF
TRBJ2-3	TRBV2	NA	NA	TGTGCCGGAAAGGGGTCTAGCACAGATACGCAGTATTTT	CAGKGSSTDTQYF
TRBJ1-3	TRBV28	NA	NA	TGTGCCAGCAGCCCGAACTCATACGACGCTTTGAGGAACACCATATATTTT	CASSPNSYDALRNTIYF